There are a few counts of the clone carrying this TCR beta chain. Its specificity is unknown. Then a second PCR, running roughly 7 to 12 cycles, was carried out with a sample-barcoded 5' primer and a J-beta primer mix. TCRdb re-derived calls from the 5' RACE reads in MiXCR, one entry per CDR3 protein. The repertoire holds about 780,000 distinct CDR3 sequences, around 25% seen once, with 3% in the top ten. The sample belongs to a study of blood T cells in healthy people across ages. The extraction recovered at least 5.5 micrograms of total RNA per sample. Whole-study findings and limits: Comparison with aged donors showed that long-lived donors had more naive CD4+ cells and higher diversity.

CDR1 is LGHDT and CDR2 is YNNKEL in the germline V gene (reference sequence). The CDR3 spans 18 residues. The data were also submitted as part of a second study, on T cells of mothers and their children. That investigation notes: cDNA was synthesized from all extracted RNA at about 1.5 ug per reaction. For the second PCR, the M1S primer put in sample barcodes and 2-4 random nucleotides.

Material: blood. The TCR was taken from a boy under 18 in good health. This chain connects TRBV3-1 to TRBJ2-5, with a tentative D call TRBD2 (5 bases). The end of the DNA fits TRBJ2-7 better, so the J call may be wrong. The CDR3 loop is CASSQGRRRSPRSYEQYF. The CDR3 region has the DNA TGTGCCAGCAGCCAAGGGAGGAGAAGGTCCCCAAGGTCCTACGAGCAGTACTTC.